These T cell receptor beta chains were read from a single sample in a study of blood T cell repertoires in COVID-19. Sequenced by immunoSEQ multiplex PCR; TCRdb stores in-frame clones only, minus some. The table records about 140,000 clones, approximately 90% of them present only once. Input material: PBMCs or T cells enriched from blood (not recorded which). These receptors originate from a man in his fifties or sixties who had recovered from COVID-19. CDR3s include the opening cysteine and the closing phenylalanine or tryptophan.

j_call v_call cdr3_aa
TRBJ1-2 TRBV27 CASSALVAAGGYTF
TRBJ2-3 TRBV28 CASREGISTDTQYF
TRBJ2-1 TRBV7-6 CASSLTGTGVGEQFF
TRBJ1-6 TRBV30 CAWSQGNNSPLHF
TRBJ1-1 TRBV5-8 CASSPYPIAKTGGTEAFF
TRBJ2-2 TRBV2 CASSEFGGNTGELFF
TRBJ2-7 TRBV6-5 CASSSRLAGGYEQYF
TRBJ2-4 TRBV4-2 CASSQERMSAKNIQYF
TRBJ2-7 TRBV6-5 CASSYSRDRGYEQYF
TRBJ2-5 TRBV7-9 CASSQGGYQETQYF
TRBJ2-3 TRBV14 CASSLSGGDTQYF
TRBJ1-1 TRBV5-1 CASSLGGGPNTEAFF
TRBJ1-1 TRBV7-9 CASSLRTGINTEAFF
TRBJ2-5 TRBV6-5 CATNRGGVQETQYF
TRBJ1-2 TRBV9 CASSVAWGRQGGYTF
TRBJ1-1 TRBV28 CASATVVTEAFF
TRBJ1-2 TRBV5-6 CASSIDSSRSYGYTF
TRBJ1-5 TRBV4-1 CASSQTITRGTNQPQHF
TRBJ1-2 TRBV6-4 CASSAVTGTYTF
TRBJ1-3 TRBV18 CASSPTDSGRGNTIYF
TRBJ1-2 TRBV28 CASSLRQIYGYTF
TRBJ1-2 TRBV5-4 CASSWGSVLNGYTF
TRBJ2-1 TRBV27 CASSLQSGRTGEQFF
TRBJ1-1 TRBV4-3 CASSQVRGETEAFF
TRBJ2-1 TRBV25-1 CASSEYSRGGNNEQFF
TRBJ1-6 TRBV21-1 CASTTNGGGSSYNSPLHF
TRBJ2-3 TRBV6-1 CASSEAAGGTTDTQYF
TRBJ1-1 TRBV4-1 CASSQTPPGSTEAFF
TRBJ2-5 TRBV5-1 CASSLVASGAQTQYF
TRBJ2-1 TRBV12-3/TRBV12-4 CASNSLKVGEQFF
TRBJ2-5 TRBV4-1 CASSQESTAFFSPRETQYF
TRBJ2-7 TRBV2 CASRPGTGTGSYEQYF
TRBJ1-2 TRBV5-1 CASNPGSGNYGYTF
TRBJ1-2 TRBV5-1 CASSLQGRTGEGYTF
TRBJ1-1 TRBV25-1 CASSDYRTEAFF
TRBJ2-1 TRBV7-2 CASSRGQGAHEQFF
TRBJ2-7 TRBV6-5 CASRPQTGRSYEQYF
TRBJ2-5 TRBV28 CASRLAGGQETQYF
TRBJ2-2 TRBV19 CASGDLNTGELFF
TRBJ1-2 TRBV4-1 CASSPGDTSYGYTF
TRBJ2-7 TRBV7-6 CASSLGLAGEYPYEQYF
TRBJ1-1 TRBV27 CASSRGRFSTEAFF
TRBJ2-2 TRBV5-1 CASSSVTRDTGELFF
TRBJ1-3 TRBV7-9 CASSNTMDRESNTIYF